Here is one T cell receptor beta chain with its context. This entry is derived from a study of OX40 agonist ivuxolimab in advanced cancers. Germline V gene data show CDR1 as MNHEY and CDR2 as SMNVEV (reference sequence). The germline V and J ends were trimmed by 4 bases and 1 base, with 14 bases remaining between them. The CDR3 runs to 16 residues. Using immunoSEQ multiplex PCR, the repertoire was profiled, and TCRdb retains in-frame clones only, with some absent. In the table there are 60,000 to 75,000 clones, more than 70% of which are singletons. This specimen was CD4+ or CD8+ T cells sorted from blood, taken in a trial of the OX40 agonist ivuxolimab. The rearrangement links TRBV27 to TRBJ1-5; D may be TRBD1 (5 bases). The TCR comes from an adult with an advanced solid tumor such as melanoma, head and neck, liver or kidney cancer. The CDR3, as DNA: TGTGCCAGCAGTTACCGGGCGGGGACGAGCAATCAGCCCCAGCATTTT. This sequence encodes CASSYRAGTSNQPQHF.